The rows below give T cell receptor beta chains drawn from one sample of a study of blood T cell repertoires in COVID-19. Method: immunoSEQ multiplex PCR; TCRdb's copy keeps in-frame clones and lacks some. The sample carries roughly 68,000 clones, almost 85% recorded once. Sequenced material: peripheral blood. Receptors were obtained from a man aged 50-59 years with acute or convalescent COVID-19. CDR3s include the opening cysteine and the closing phenylalanine or tryptophan. The D gene is left open where the match is weak.

TRBV7-8,-,TRBJ2-7,CASSLQTPGSSYEQYF
TRBV7-2,TRBD2,TRBJ2-1,CASSPSPTSGNEQFF
TRBV5-1,-,TRBJ2-3,CASSPRVMPDTQYF
TRBV5-8,-,TRBJ2-5,CASSLGTAFQETQYF
TRBV5-6,TRBD2,TRBJ2-2,CASHTSGTNTGELFF
TRBV12-3/TRBV12-4,-,TRBJ2-5,CASSLGQAETQYF
TRBV5-1,-,TRBJ2-5,CASSLGRGAWETQYF
TRBV6-5,-,TRBJ1-1,CASSYSLYGRGNEAFF
TRBV28,-,TRBJ2-3,CASSLSQGGADTQYF
TRBV2,TRBD1,TRBJ2-7,CATSYPDRTYEQYF
TRBV6-6,TRBD1,TRBJ2-2,CASSHAGTAAFHTGELFF
TRBV19,-,TRBJ1-2,CASSIIPGGEF
TRBV7-8,-,TRBJ2-5,CASSFSGYQETQYF
TRBV5-1,TRBD1,TRBJ1-6,CASSLTGGLGPGSPLHF
TRBV3-1/TRBV3-2,-,TRBJ2-5,CASSARVEGGTQYF
TRBV6-2/TRBV6-3,TRBD2,TRBJ2-7,CASSYWSGVYEQYF
TRBV5-4,-,TRBJ2-5,CASSFRQQETQYF
TRBV4-1,TRBD1,TRBJ1-2,CASSHGQGNYGYTF
TRBV29-1,-,TRBJ2-7,CSVGENYEQYF
TRBV9,-,TRBJ1-1,CASSVTGNTEAFF
TRBV18,TRBD1,TRBJ1-1,CASSPLWDREPNTEAFF
TRBV19,TRBD1,TRBJ2-7,CASTPRAAGGYEQYF
TRBV4-2,TRBD1,TRBJ2-7,CASSPRQGAYEQYF
TRBV11-1,-,TRBJ2-7,CASSLANYEQYF
TRBV6-4,-,TRBJ2-3,CASSDSIWTSTDTQYF
TRBV5-4,-,TRBJ2-2,CASSTTRVANTGELFF
TRBV10-1,-,TRBJ2-3,CASSESRSPAGDTDTQYF
TRBV7-3,-,TRBJ2-3,CASSLTGVGWEDTQYF
TRBV7-3,-,TRBJ2-1,CASSLSPGANNEQFF
TRBV19,-,TRBJ1-5,CASSIEAYQTQHF
TRBV29-1,-,TRBJ2-3,CSIQVRAVDTQYF
TRBV7-3,-,TRBJ2-1,CASSPSGSYNEQFF
TRBV3-1/TRBV3-2,-,TRBJ1-4,CASSQVLQGGNEKLFF
TRBV14,-,TRBJ1-6,CASSPSWAYNSPLHF
TRBV30,-,TRBJ1-2,CAWSLPTGLGYTF
TRBV30,-,TRBJ1-3,CAWNQGTGNTIYF
TRBV7-6,TRBD2,TRBJ2-5,CASSLSGGPEETQYF
TRBV25-1,-,TRBJ1-1,CASSDGGINTEAFF
TRBV10-3,-,TRBJ1-2,CAIGQQGMDGYTF
TRBV5-1,-,TRBJ1-2,CASSRGHDPISYTF
TRBV18,TRBD1,TRBJ1-2,CASSPDREGGYTF
TRBV11-3,TRBD1,TRBJ2-5,CASSLGQEETQYF
TRBV7-2,-,TRBJ2-1,CASSLVASEQFF
TRBV5-4,TRBD2,TRBJ2-3,CASSLAAGGGTDTQYF
TRBV9,-,TRBJ1-4,CASSVEGSEGEKLFF
TRBV24-1,TRBD2,TRBJ2-3,CATSVSGAFTDTQYF